The 14 T cell receptor beta chains reported below all come from one sample, sequenced in a study of T-cell memory formation after mild COVID-19 (dated by TCRdb to the early 2020s). Receptors were amplified or captured by 5' RACE. Sequencer: Illumina NovaSeq 6000. The public reads were quality trimmed at Q25 with fastp and then assembled into clones with MiXCR by TCRdb, keeping productive beta chains. Rows matching on CDR3 protein sequence are summarized as one entry with the most common DNA and genes. Present in this sample are 270,000 or so distinct CDR3 sequences, 15% to 20% of which were seen just once. The ten top clones hold 20% to 25% of the sample. Sequenced: PBMCs or a T cell subset sorted from them (not recorded which). Source of these receptors: a man younger than 35 who had mild COVID-19 (a few samples of this study predate the infection). The sample titles of this study are shuffled in the database, so cell type and time point are left out; the donor was told from shared clones.

This chain joins TRBV10-2 and TRBJ1-1; D may be TRBD1 (5 bases). The CDR3 runs to 13 residues. Trimming stripped 8 bases from V and 5 bases from J, with 15 bases between. Germline values: CDR1 WSHSY, CDR2 SAAADI. CDR3 coding DNA: TGCGCCAGCTCAGGGTTCCTAGTGACTGAAGCTTTCTTT. This translates into CASSGFLVTEAFF.

Concerning this clonotype: Given a much more abundant clone one base away, this may be a read error. The chain has TRBV7-6 and TRBJ1-1; 10 bases fit TRBD1. Germline CDR1 SGHVS, CDR2 FNYEAQ. This CDR3 has 15 amino acids. The trim removed 6 bases at V and 1 base at J, leaving 5 bases unmatched. The CDR3 DNA sequence: TGTGCCAGCAGACAGGGACAGGGGAAGAACACTGAAGCTTTCTTT. Its translation is CASRQGQGKNTEAFF.

The chain couples TRBV6-2 or TRBV6-3 to TRBJ2-2; TRBD1 matches 8 bases. Per germline, CDR1 MNHEY and CDR2 SVGEGT. This CDR3 has 15 residues. Trimming removed 6 bases from V and 5 bases from J; junction bases left unmatched: 8. The CDR3 is CASSSGGVRTGELFF. CDR3 nucleotide sequence: TGTGCCAGCAGCTCAGGGGGCGTCAGGACCGGGGAGCTGTTTTTT.

The chain carries TRBV9 and TRBJ1-2; D is uncertain. Per germline, CDR1 SGDLS and CDR2 YYNGEE. V lost 0 bases, J lost 3 bases, and 9 bases lay in between. The CDR3 loop spans 14 amino acids. CDR3 DNA sequence: TGTGCCAGCAGCGTAGATCTAACGCACTATGGCTACACCTTC. The encoded protein is CASSVDLTHYGYTF.

The chain's CDR3 is CSVGTERTDTQYF. CDR3 bases: TGCAGCGTCGGGACAGAACGCACAGATACGCAGTATTTT. This rearrangement joins TRBV29-1 to TRBJ2-3, with 7 bases identical to TRBD1. The CDR3 sequence is 13 residues long. The J segment lost 1 base and the V segment lost 6 bases, leaving 4 bases of the junction unmatched. The V gene's germline CDR1 is SQVTM and CDR2 ANQGSEA.

This clonotype has more than one count but fewer than ten. This chain connects TRBV11-2 to TRBJ2-3; 12 bases are shared with TRBD2. Germline CDR1 SGHAT, CDR2 FQNNGV. Losses at the gene ends were 7 bases for V and 0 bases for J; bases not matched to a gene: 5. There are 16 residues in the CDR3. The CDR3 DNA reads as TGTGCCAGCACCAGACTAGCGGGGGCTAGCACAGATACGCAGTATTTT. It encodes CASTRLAGASTDTQYF.

This clonotype has more than one count but fewer than ten. The rearrangement joins TRBV6-5 to TRBJ2-2, with D uncertain. CDR1 is MNHEY, CDR2 SVGAGI, per germline. V shed 5 bases and J shed 7 bases, with 8 bases lying between them. The CDR3 runs 12 residues. CDR3 DNA sequence: TGTGCCAGCAGTACGTCTGTCGGGGAGCTGTTTTTT. The encoded protein is CASSTSVGELFF.

This chain uses TRBV12-3 or TRBV12-4 with TRBJ2-7; tentatively, D is TRBD2 (6 bases). CDR3 length: 13 amino acids. With 3 bases removed from V and 5 bases from J, the gap between germline ends came to 11 bases. CDR3 nucleotide sequence: TGTGCCAGCAGTTTTGGAGGGCCCAACGAGCAGTACTTC. This gives the protein CASSFGGPNEQYF.

This clonotype was seen only a few times. The chain links TRBV6-6 to TRBJ2-4; maybe TRBD1 (6 bases). The CDR3 loop spans 13 amino acids. V lost 2 bases to trimming and J lost 5 bases, with 7 bases between them. The germline gives CDR1 MNHNY, CDR2 SVGAGI (reference sequence). CDR3 nucleotides: TGTGCCAGCAGTTACCGACAGGAAAACATTCAGTACTTC. This gives the protein CASSYRQENIQYF.

The chain combines TRBV2 with TRBJ2-7; 9 bases agree with TRBD2. Trimming cost V 6 bases and J 3 bases; bases outside gene matches: 3. CDR3 length: 13 amino acids. In germline, CDR1 is SNHLY, CDR2 FYNNEI. The CDR3 region has the DNA TGTGCCAGCAGGGAGACTAGCGGCTACGAGCAGTACGTC. Translation gives CASRETSGYEQYV.

This clonotype was seen more than once but under ten times. The chain uses TRBV7-9 and TRBJ2-1; D not certain. CDR1 and CDR2 (germline): SEHNR, FQNEAQ (reference sequence). The V gene lost 1 base and the J gene lost 13 bases, with 8 bases spanning the gap. This CDR3 spans 11 amino acids. The CDR3 DNA sequence: TGTGCCAGCAGCTTAGACTCGGCCCAGTTCTTC. This sequence encodes CASSLDSAQFF.

This chain joins TRBV7-9 and TRBJ2-3, with D unresolved. In germline, CDR1 is SEHNR, CDR2 FQNEAQ (reference sequence). The V and J ends lost 3 bases and 6 bases respectively, with 19 bases between them. This CDR3 comprises 16 residues. CDR3 protein: CASSFSVQPFKDTQYF. CDR3 DNA: TGTGCCAGCAGCTTTTCTGTGCAGCCCTTCAAGGATACGCAGTATTTT.

V and J are TRBV3-1 and TRBJ2-2, with 9 nucleotides matching TRBD1. This CDR3 has 15 residues. Germline V gene data show CDR1 as LGHDT and CDR2 as YNNKEL (reference sequence). Unmatched junction bases numbered 12, after V lost 9 bases and J lost 7 bases. This CDR3 is CASSETGGGGGELFF. CDR3 in DNA: TGTGCCAGTAGCGAAACAGGGGGCGGAGGCGGGGAGCTGTTTTTT.

This clonotype occurred a few times. The chain joins TRBV20-1 to TRBJ2-4, with 11 bases that match TRBD1. The CDR3 length is 12 residues. V lost 5 bases and J lost 6; bases outside the gene matches: 0. CDR1 and CDR2 (germline): DFQATT, SNEGSKA (reference sequence). The CDR3 region has the DNA TGCAGTGCTGGACAGGGGGCAAACATTCAGTACTTC. It translates to CSAGQGANIQYF.